In its sample, the clone carrying this T cell receptor (beta chain) was seen a few times. Antigen unknown. The germline gives CDR1 SGDLS, CDR2 YYNGEE. This CDR3 comprises 15 residues. Trimming removed 1 base from V and 6 bases from J; junction bases left unmatched: 4. Purities in excess of 95% were seen in all sorted populations. The data originate from a study of beta chain features in type 1 diabetes. The wider study: Cell yields, gender and age were similar in healthy donors and patients. Overall study findings and caveats: Cells with high TCR expression could be over-represented by cDNA sequencing. Moderate yet significant TCRB CDR3 shortening was seen in Type 1 diabetes patients in all four CD4+ subsets.

Expressed TCRB transcripts were sequenced after all isolated RNA was converted to cDNA. Sequenced by immunoSEQ multiplex PCR; TCRdb stores in-frame clones only, minus some. This sample has 200,000 to 300,000 clones, with less than 15% found just once. The sequencing input was naive CD4+ T cells from blood. V gene TRBV9 combines with J gene TRBJ1-6; 7 positions agree with TRBD1. The TCR was taken from a woman aged 40 to 50 in good health. The chain's CDR3 is CASSVMQGGNSPLHF. The CDR3 DNA follows: TGTGCCAGCAGCGTAATGCAGGGGGGTAATTCACCCCTCCACTTT. The entire variable domain, with the rest obtained from reference TRBV9 and TRBJ1-6, is as follows: DSGVTQTPKHLITATGQRVTLRCSPRSGDLSVYWYQQSLDQGLQFLIQYYNGEERAKGNILERFSAQQFPDLHSELNLSSLELGDSALYFCASSVMQGGNSPLHFGNGTRLTVT.